These 2 T cell receptor beta chains were sequenced from one sample in a study of cytomegalovirus exposure and HLA in healthy donors. Amplification used 60 Vbeta primers and 13 Jbeta primers. Profiling relied on immunoSEQ multiplex PCR, and the TCRdb table lists in-frame clones only, not all of them. Of about 190,000 clones listed, roughly four fifths were seen once; the top ten hold 2.5% to 3.5%. Sequenced material: PBMCs. These receptor sequences come from a woman aged 25 to 39 in good health and CMV-seropositive.

V gene TRBV6-5 combines with J gene TRBJ2-7, with 7 bases that match TRBD1. The CDR3 runs 14 residues. V dropped 2 bases and J dropped 3; count of bases not matched to a gene: 4. Looked up from germline, CDR1 is MNHEY and CDR2 is SVGAGI. The CDR3 spells CASSYNRDSYEQYF. CDR3 nucleotides: TGTGCCAGCAGTTACAACCGGGACAGCTACGAGCAGTACTTC.

The V call is TRBV28, the J call TRBJ2-2, with TRBD1 identical over 10 bases. V shed 8 bases and J 7 bases; nucleotides not matched to a gene: 13. Germline lookup yields CDR1 MDHEN and CDR2 SYDVKM. The CDR3 extends over 16 amino acids. CDR3 residues: CASRFRTGGRNGELFF. CDR3 DNA sequence: TGTGCCAGCCGATTTCGGACAGGGGGGAGGAACGGGGAGCTGTTTTTT.